This TCR beta chain is from a study of T cells in Graves' hyperthyroidism and ophthalmopathy (dated by TCRdb to between 2018 and 2021). Background for the entire study: To identify TCR V-J signatures that set the groups apart, the researchers used a discovery cohort of roughly 100 patients, made up of some 41 with Graves' ophthalmopathy and 55 to 65 with stable Graves' hyperthyroidism. An independent validation cohort of around 19 hyperthyroidism patients and 17 patients who later progressed to ophthalmopathy tested prospective prediction of ophthalmopathy. The roughly 100 discovery patients were divided at random into training and test sets in a 7:3 ratio. In several Graves' hyperthyroidism patients, the study also compared T-cell repertoires from thyroid tissue with T-cell repertoires from blood. After blood sampling, hyperthyroidism patients were treated with methimazole at a starting dose of 30 mg daily, and ophthalmopathy patients were treated with high-dose intravenous methylprednisolone. TCR Vbeta CDR3 sequencing of 135 peripheral blood samples (under 45 ophthalmopathy, 75 to 85 hyperthyroidism and approximately 17 progressor patients) is reported in the paper.

Amplification of TCR beta CDR3 regions was carried out from RNA transcripts. The first round of RT-PCR for the TCR CDR3 was performed with the HTBI primer set and the Qiagen OneStep RT-PCR kit. A second multiplex PCR round built the libraries, followed by size selection and purification. The libraries were sequenced on an Illumina HiSeq2000 using paired-end 100 bp reads. On the study's bioinformatics: SOAPnuke was used to process the raw data, removing reads that contained adapters or uncalled bases, had a mean Phred below 15, or lacked an exact match to the constant primer or identifier. High-quality paired reads were merged using COPE v1.2.5, and each unique nucleotide sequence was defined as a clonotype. MiTCR v1.1 was used to align clonotypes to the IMGT TRBV, TRBD and TRBJ reference segments. Analysis was restricted to V-J combinations with a frequency above 0.0001, which covered 99% to 99.2% of repertoires. A TCS score was defined as the ratio of F50 (clonal expansion) to E x V (chaos), with BLOSUM62-based TCRdist applied between CDR3 peptides within each V-J. Welch's t-statistics and random forest reduced roughly 530 V-J features to some 14, which were used in a naive Bayes classifier (R e1071). The similarity between thyroid and blood repertoires was quantified using the Morisita-Horn index. Through fastp at Q25 and MiXCR, TCRdb rebuilt clones from the public reads, retaining in-frame beta chains. Entries that share a CDR3 protein sequence are merged under the most common genes and DNA. TCRdb, not the authors, supplied the V and J calls. The sample table lists approximately 700,000 distinct CDR3 sequences, about 45% of them with a count of one. The top ten clonotypes cover less than 9% of the sample.

CDR1 and CDR2, per the germline V gene, are SGHVS and FQNEAQ. The CDR3 goes from the cysteine to the phenylalanine over 13 residues. Of all the DNA, just the CDR3 is kept, 39 bases in frame from base 1. V sheds 3 bases and J sheds 10 bases, leaving 10 bases between their ends. This clonotype was counted many times. What antigen it recognizes has not been identified. No qualities accompany the bases; no much larger clone lies one base away. Exclusion was applied to patients with uncontrolled infections, other autoimmune diseases, pregnancy or lactation. Diagnoses relied on clinical symptoms, serum thyroxine and TRAb, thyroid ultrasound and orbital computed tomography. Trizol reagent was used to extract total RNA, and RNA quality was then checked on an Agilent 2100 Bioanalyzer. Overall study outcomes, separate from this receptor: Most expanded thyroid clonotypes (frequency above 0.001) were also detected in blood, suggesting blood repertoires may reflect thyroid immune responses. A 13 V-J signature model separated ophthalmopathy from stable hyperthyroidism, with roughly 88% sensitivity and 81.08% specificity in cross-validation and 80%/75% in testing. During validation, the model predicted progression to ophthalmopathy a median of about 6.5 months ahead of onset, with approximately 71% sensitivity and roughly 72% specificity. Sample size was not statistically predetermined, and investigators were not blinded to group allocation.

Source material: peripheral blood or thyroid tissue (not recorded which). Recombination joined TRBV7-8 with TRBJ1-6; the D gene remains uncertain. The source is an adult man with Graves' disease, either hyperthyroidism or ophthalmopathy (not recorded which). At the DNA level, the sequence is TGTGCCAGCAGCTTTAGGTCGGAGTCACCCCTCCACTTT. Its translation reads: CASSFRSESPLHF.